Listed below are T cell receptor beta chains from one sample, sequenced in a study of neurological immune-mediated disorders. One entry per CDR3 protein, called by TCRdb with MiXCR from the 5' RACE reads. The sample yields tens of thousands of distinct CDR3 sequences, around a tenth seen once. Sequencing was done on a sample of PBMCs. The receptors stem from a man aged 25 to 40 in good health. The CDR3 runs from the conserved cysteine through the conserved F or W. The size entry is marked missing in some rows and otherwise reads once, few, many or a size class.

v_call,clone_size,j_call,cdr3_aa
TRBV27,many,TRBJ1-1,CASRRGQGNTEAFF
TRBV20-1,NA,TRBJ2-1,CSARDPAGGKNEQFF
TRBV20-1,NA,TRBJ2-1,CSAVVDSGNSNEHFF
TRBV4-1,many,TRBJ2-5,CASSQDRASGMETQYF
TRBV5-5,many,TRBJ2-3,CASSLPLGDTQYF
TRBV20-1,many,TRBJ2-1,CSAREMTDYNEQFF
TRBV6-2/TRBV6-3,many,TRBJ1-1,CASLGQGDTEAFF
TRBV20-1,many,TRBJ2-3,CSARGLAGGRGITDTQYF
TRBV11-1,many,TRBJ2-7,CASSLGGSVYEQYF
TRBV28,many,TRBJ2-3,CASSLFDTQYF
TRBV29-1,few,TRBJ1-2,CSGFNYGYTF
TRBV12-3/TRBV12-4,many,TRBJ1-2,CASSLERGGYTF
TRBV29-1,many,TRBJ2-6,CSVEGQGTAGANVLTF
TRBV29-1,many,TRBJ1-1,CSVPRENTEAFF
TRBV7-2,many,TRBJ2-5,CASSLATGEETQYF
TRBV12-3/TRBV12-4,few,TRBJ1-1,CASSSRSGHRNTEAFF
TRBV20-1,many,TRBJ2-1,CSARHSYNEQFF
TRBV12-3/TRBV12-4,many,TRBJ1-1,CASTLGARAFF
TRBV18,NA,TRBJ2-7,CASSRISSYEQYF
TRBV27,many,TRBJ2-7,CASSFRRLYEQYF
TRBV12-3/TRBV12-4,NA,TRBJ2-2,CASSLASGTRELFF
TRBV6-1,NA,TRBJ1-1,CASGTGTTEAFF
TRBV20-1,many,TRBJ1-5,CSVLGGVGPQHF
TRBV25-1,many,TRBJ1-1,CASTKTENTEAFF
TRBV20-1,many,TRBJ2-2,CSASREGVWLFF
TRBV5-1,many,TRBJ1-4,CASSLAPLGANEKLFF
TRBV25-1,many,TRBJ1-2,CASSDMNRGRYGYTF
TRBV20-1,many,TRBJ1-2,CSARDLAGGAGYGYTF
TRBV7-2,many,TRBJ2-1,CASSIGTGNEQFF
TRBV7-8,many,TRBJ2-7,CASRDRESYEQYF
TRBV20-1,many,TRBJ1-5,CSGGNSNQPQHF
TRBV2,many,TRBJ1-1,CASRRAGGNTEAFF
TRBV30,NA,TRBJ2-2,CAWTSGNTGELFF
TRBV27,many,TRBJ2-7,CASSRSGTGSFYEQYF
TRBV5-1,many,TRBJ2-7,CASSSTGGSLEQYF
TRBV12-3/TRBV12-4,many,TRBJ2-7,CASSNRDRYTYEQYF
TRBV11-3,many,TRBJ2-1,CASSLVTGGLTEQFF
TRBV29-1,NA,TRBJ2-7,CSVVGDVGAGYKQYF
TRBV10-3,many,TRBJ2-1,CAIRTSGGGDNEQFF
TRBV4-1,many,TRBJ2-7,CASSQGANLDEQYF
TRBV10-3,many,TRBJ2-5,CAIRRQGGKTQYF
TRBV7-6,hyperexpanded,TRBJ1-1,CASSPGTPNTEAFF
TRBV12-3/TRBV12-4,many,TRBJ1-5,CASSLGGVNQPQHF
TRBV28,many,TRBJ1-3,CASSLNSGNTIYF
TRBV28,many,TRBJ1-6,CASSDSPLHF
TRBV3-1,many,TRBJ1-3,CASSQGDRDTSGNTIYF
TRBV3-1,many,TRBJ2-1,CASSPNPQRGSGRYNEQFF
TRBV5-1,many,TRBJ2-3,CASSLVLAGDSTDTQYF
TRBV27,many,TRBJ1-5,CASSLSRAASNQPQHF
TRBV19,many,TRBJ2-1,CASTNFYNEQFF
TRBV20-1,many,TRBJ2-1,CSARVLEFTYNEQFF
TRBV5-1,many,TRBJ2-2,CASSLASGRTGELFF
TRBV30,NA,TRBJ2-1,CAWTSAVASEQFF
TRBV5-1,once,TRBJ2-3,CASTHVRQRDSADTQYF
TRBV28,many,TRBJ2-1,CASLTPVNYNEQFF
TRBV7-2,few,TRBJ2-1,CASSLTGDFYNEQFF
TRBV5-1,many,TRBJ1-1,CASRGTVEAFF
TRBV20-1,many,TRBJ1-4,CSARDGASSNEKLFF
TRBV10-1,NA,TRBJ1-1,CASSEVADNEQFFGPGTPNTEAFF